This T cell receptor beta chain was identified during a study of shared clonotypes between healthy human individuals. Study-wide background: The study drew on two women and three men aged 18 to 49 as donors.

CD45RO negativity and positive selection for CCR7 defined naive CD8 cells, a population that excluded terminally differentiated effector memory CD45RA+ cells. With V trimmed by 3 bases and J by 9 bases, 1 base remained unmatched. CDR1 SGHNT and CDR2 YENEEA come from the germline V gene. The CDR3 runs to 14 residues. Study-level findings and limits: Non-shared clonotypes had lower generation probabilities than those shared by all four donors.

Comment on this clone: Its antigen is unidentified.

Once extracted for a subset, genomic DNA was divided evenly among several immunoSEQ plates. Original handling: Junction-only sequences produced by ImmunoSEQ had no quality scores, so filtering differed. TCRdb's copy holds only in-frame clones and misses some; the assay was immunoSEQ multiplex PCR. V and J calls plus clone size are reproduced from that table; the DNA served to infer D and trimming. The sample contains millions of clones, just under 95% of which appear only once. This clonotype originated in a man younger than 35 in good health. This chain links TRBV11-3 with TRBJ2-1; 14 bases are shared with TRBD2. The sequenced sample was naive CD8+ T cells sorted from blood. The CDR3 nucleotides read TGTGCCAGCAGCTTCGGACTAGCGGGAGGTGAGCAGTTCTTC. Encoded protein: CASSFGLAGGEQFF.